These 10 T cell receptor beta chains were all obtained from the same sample, sequenced in a study of T cell responses to AZD1222 COVID-19 vaccine. The protocol was immunoSEQ multiplex PCR, while the TCRdb copy is restricted to in-frame clones and leaves out a portion. The repertoire holds about 76,000 clones, with 65% to 80% as singletons. The source material was peripheral blood, sampled 28 days after the second dose of the MenACWY control vaccine. These receptors were obtained from an adult who received the MenACWY meningococcal vaccine as a control.

This clone was counted only a few times. The rearrangement links TRBV2 to TRBJ2-1; possible D gene TRBD2, 5 bases. With 3 bases removed from V and 15 bases from J, the gap between germline ends came to 15 bases. CDR3 length: 12 residues. CDR1 is SNHLY, CDR2 FYNNEI, per germline. CDR3 loop: CASSDRTPGGFF. CDR3 DNA sequence: TGTGCCAGCAGTGATCGGACTCCCGGCGGGTTCTTC.

The V call is TRBV3-1 (or the pseudogene TRBV3-2), the J call TRBJ2-2; D possibly corresponds to TRBD2 (5 bases). The CDR3 loop spans 15 amino acids. V was cut by 10 bases and J by 4 bases, with 19 bases left in between. Germline CDR1 is LGHDT and CDR2 is YNNKEL (reference sequence). CDR3 DNA: TGTGCCACCGGCCTACTAGGTGGGCCCACCGGGGAGCTGTTTTTT. Translated: CATGLLGGPTGELFF.

This clone has only one observation. V usage is TRBV6-8 and J usage is TRBJ1-2; D perhaps matches TRBD1 (5 bases). CDR3 length: 15 amino acids. Germline lookup yields CDR1 MNHGY and CDR2 SAAAGT. V shed 6 bases and J shed 3 bases, with 17 bases lying between them. Here the CDR3 reads CASSRMGGRDYGYTF. In DNA, the CDR3 is TGTGCCAGCAGCCGAATGGGGGGTCGGGACTATGGCTACACCTTC.

The genes are TRBV6-5 and TRBJ1-6, with D maybe TRBD1 (5 bases). V was clipped by 7 bases and J by 8 bases, with 6 bases between them. In germline, CDR1 is MNHEY, CDR2 SVGAGI. The CDR3 length is 11 residues. The CDR3 is CASMGDSPLHF. The DNA for the CDR3 is TGTGCCAGCATGGGGGATTCACCCCTCCACTTT.

This chain joins TRBV29-1 and TRBJ1-1; 7 bases are a match to TRBD1. V was clipped by 6 bases and J by 8 bases; unmatched bases: 9. The CDR3 extends over 12 amino acids. Germline-derived CDR1 and CDR2 are SQVTM and ANQGSEA. The CDR3 nucleotides are TGCAGCGTCGACAGGGACCTAGAAGAAGCTTTCTTT. As protein: CSVDRDLEEAFF.

The chain recombines TRBV2 with TRBJ1-2; D is possibly TRBD1 (5 bases). Per germline, CDR1 SNHLY and CDR2 FYNNEI. The CDR3 sequence is 13 residues long. V lost 3 bases and J 6 bases, leaving 11 bases between the germline ends. The CDR3 region has the DNA TGTGCCAGCAGTGAGGCAGGGAGAAATGGCTACACCTTC. Translated, it gives CASSEAGRNGYTF.

The chain has TRBV5-6 and TRBJ2-7, with D tentatively TRBD2 (6 bases). From germline, CDR1 is SGHDT and CDR2 YYEEEE. V was trimmed by 8 bases and J by 5 bases, leaving 17 bases between them. The CDR3 totals 13 residues. CDR3 in amino acids: CASARDFRDEQYF. DNA of the CDR3: TGTGCCAGTGCGCGGGATTTTAGAGACGAGCAGTACTTC.

The chain has TRBV3-1 (or the pseudogene TRBV3-2) and TRBJ1-3; D gene ambiguous. The germline gives CDR1 LGHDT, CDR2 YNNKEL (reference sequence). The CDR3 is made up of 16 amino acids. V was pared by 2 bases and J by 5 bases, with 16 bases between. For the CDR3, the DNA is TGTGCCAGCAGCCAACCAGCCGCAGGATATCGAAACACCATATATTTT. Translated: CASSQPAAGYRNTIYF.

DNA of the CDR3: TGTGCCAGCAGCTTGGAGGCAGTCTACGAGCAGTACTTC. Translation gives CASSLEAVYEQYF. This chain joins TRBV5-5 and TRBJ2-7, with D unresolved. This CDR3 is 13 amino acids long. Germline assignment: CDR1 SGHKS and CDR2 YYEKEE (reference sequence). V dropped 0 bases and J dropped 3 bases, with 7 bases sitting between them.

The chain links TRBV5-1 to TRBJ1-3; no firm D call. Trimming pared 4 bases from V and 0 bases from J, leaving 11 bases between. From germline, CDR1 is SGHRS and CDR2 YFSETQ. This CDR3 contains 15 residues. The CDR3 region is CASSVAGGSGNTIYF. The CDR3 nucleotides read TGCGCCAGCAGCGTCGCTGGTGGCTCTGGAAACACCATATATTTT.